The rows below give T cell receptor beta chains drawn from one sample of a study of cytomegalovirus exposure and HLA in healthy donors. Sequencing used immunoSEQ multiplex PCR; TCRdb keeps in-frame clones, though not all of them. The profile shows under 150,000 clones, over 65% of them singletons. Material: PBMCs. The receptors derive from a female donor in good health and CMV-seropositive. CDR3s leave out the opening cysteine and the closing phenylalanine or tryptophan. The order of the fields is V gene, J gene, CDR3 protein.

V: TRBV5-5; J: TRBJ2-1; CDR3: ASSLAESNRGRYEQF
V: TRBV6-5; J: TRBJ1-1; CDR3: ASSYPAGDFTEAF
V: TRBV28; J: TRBJ2-2; CDR3: ASGDRGPYGELF
V: TRBV10-3; J: TRBJ1-6; CDR3: ATQGDNSPLH
V: TRBV10-1; J: TRBJ1-2; CDR3: ASSDRGGYGYT
V: TRBV10-1; J: TRBJ2-1; CDR3: ASSDSLRDLYNEQF
V: TRBV9; J: TRBJ2-1; CDR3: ASSVGENEQF
V: TRBV6-1; J: TRBJ1-1; CDR3: ASGGKEKMNTEAF
V: TRBV27; J: TRBJ1-2; CDR3: ASSQTGYRGYT
V: TRBV19; J: TRBJ1-1; CDR3: ASRTGGRSAEAF
V: TRBV10-1; J: TRBJ2-7; CDR3: ASSSGTGPIGEGQY
V: TRBV28; J: TRBJ2-3; CDR3: ASIGLETQY
V: TRBV10-1; J: TRBJ2-7; CDR3: ASSDGGIYEQY
V: TRBV5-1; J: TRBJ1-2; CDR3: ASSLTGTPPYT
V: TRBV28; J: TRBJ2-7; CDR3: ASSDTDYPYEQY
V: TRBV19; J: TRBJ1-2; CDR3: ASSTGTGGLYYGYT
V: TRBV15; J: TRBJ2-3; CDR3: ATSRLAEDTQY
V: TRBV27; J: TRBJ2-7; CDR3: ASSTVSGGLDLISY
V: TRBV7-2; J: TRBJ2-5; CDR3: ASSLVAGTQETQY
V: TRBV19; J: TRBJ1-1; CDR3: ASSARQGGTEAF
V: TRBV20-1; J: TRBJ2-5; CDR3: SALTRETQY
V: TRBV19; J: TRBJ2-7; CDR3: ASSRGDRANEQY
V: TRBV28; J: TRBJ2-7; CDR3: ASQTGTIYEQY
V: TRBV19; J: TRBJ1-5; CDR3: ASRQTGDQPQH
V: TRBV28; J: TRBJ1-3; CDR3: ASSYRDSGNTIY
V: TRBV19; J: TRBJ2-7; CDR3: ASSIRAVDEQY
V: TRBV12-5; J: TRBJ2-7; CDR3: ASGSMDRGGSYEQY
V: TRBV29-1; J: TRBJ1-1; CDR3: SVDRANTEAF
V: TRBV19; J: TRBJ2-2; CDR3: ASEQYNTGELF
V: TRBV6-6; J: TRBJ2-1; CDR3: ASRPAGFLNEQF
V: TRBV5-1; J: TRBJ2-1; CDR3: ASSFLLGGEQF
V: TRBV18; J: TRBJ1-2; CDR3: ASSADSNYGYT
V: TRBV7-9; J: TRBJ1-2; CDR3: ASSSGQGVNYGYP
V: TRBV5-6; J: TRBJ2-1; CDR3: ASSWGDNEQF
V: TRBV6-5; J: TRBJ2-7; CDR3: ASSPGRYYEQY
V: TRBV30; J: TRBJ2-7; CDR3: AWSEAGTGFHEQY
V: TRBV11-1; J: TRBJ1-1; CDR3: ASSLGKPTEAF